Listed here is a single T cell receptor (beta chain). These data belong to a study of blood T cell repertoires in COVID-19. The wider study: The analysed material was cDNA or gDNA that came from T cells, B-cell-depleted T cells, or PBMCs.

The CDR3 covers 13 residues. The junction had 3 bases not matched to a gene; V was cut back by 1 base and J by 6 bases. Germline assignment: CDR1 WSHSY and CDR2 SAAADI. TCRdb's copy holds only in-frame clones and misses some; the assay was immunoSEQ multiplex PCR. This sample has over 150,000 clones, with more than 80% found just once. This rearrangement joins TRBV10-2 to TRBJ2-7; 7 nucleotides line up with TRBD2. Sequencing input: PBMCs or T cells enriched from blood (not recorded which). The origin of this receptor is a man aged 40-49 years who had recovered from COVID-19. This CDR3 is CASSEFRGGEQYF. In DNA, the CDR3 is TGCGCCAGCAGTGAGTTTCGCGGGGGCGAGCAGTACTTC.